The 20 T cell receptor beta chains reported below all come from one sample, sequenced in a study of control samples from healthy donors and cancer patients. Method: immunoSEQ multiplex PCR; TCRdb's copy keeps in-frame clones and lacks some. The sample lists roughly 68,000 clones, over 80% seen once, with 15% to 18% in the top ten. The sequencing sample was made of blood. The receptors here all came from a man aged 60-69 years in good health.

This clone appeared many times. This rearrangement joins TRBV6-2 or TRBV6-3 to TRBJ2-4; 7 positions agree with TRBD2. This CDR3 has 17 residues. V lost 0 bases to trimming and J lost 6 bases; unmatched junction nucleotides: 11. CDR1 is MNHEY and CDR2 is SVGEGT in the germline V gene. The CDR3 DNA sequence: TGTGCCAGCAGTTACTCGAGTGGGGGAGGGATTCTAAACATTCAGTACTTC. It translates to CASSYSSGGGILNIQYF.

This rearrangement joins TRBV7-2 to TRBJ2-1; D is unclear. Germline loops: CDR1 SGHTA, CDR2 FQGNSA. The V gene lost 4 bases and the J gene lost 6 bases, with 4 bases spanning the gap. The CDR3 consists of 11 residues. CDR3 amino acids: CASSWGNEQFF. CDR3 coding DNA: TGTGCCAGCAGCTGGGGCAATGAGCAGTTCTTC.

This chain connects TRBV12-3 or TRBV12-4 to TRBJ2-7, with unresolved D. This CDR3 has 13 amino acids. V lost 3 bases to trimming and J lost 4 bases, with 10 bases between them. In DNA, the CDR3 is TGTGCCAGCAGTTTCCAGGACCCTTACGAGCAGTACTTC. It specifies CASSFQDPYEQYF.

The chain is built from TRBV28 and TRBJ2-1; 9 nucleotides line up with TRBD2. With V trimmed by 0 bases and J by 4 bases, 7 bases remained unmatched. In germline, CDR1 is MDHEN, CDR2 SYDVKM. This CDR3 is built from 17 residues. This CDR3 is CASSLWFAGGPYNEQFF. DNA for the CDR3: TGTGCCAGCAGTTTATGGTTCGCGGGAGGGCCTTACAATGAGCAGTTCTTC.

The gene calls are TRBV6-6 and TRBJ2-7, with a tentative D call TRBD1 (6 bases). V was clipped by 4 bases and J by 1 base, with 11 bases between them. This CDR3 has 14 residues. Germline CDR1 reads MNHNY; CDR2 reads SVGAGI (reference sequence). CDR3 in amino acids: CASSSVQGSYEQYF. CDR3 DNA sequence: TGTGCCAGCAGTTCAGTCCAGGGGTCCTACGAGCAGTACTTC.

The chain links TRBV5-1 to TRBJ2-5; no definite D call. The CDR3 totals 15 residues. Trimming shortened V by 2 bases and J by 4 bases, and 15 bases separated the two germline ends. CDR1 and CDR2 from the germline V gene are SGHRS and YFSETQ. This chain's CDR3 is CASSFGSVGVETQYF. CDR3 bases: TGCGCCAGCAGCTTTGGTTCAGTGGGTGTAGAGACCCAGTACTTC.

V is TRBV10-2 and J is TRBJ2-2; 7 bases are a match to TRBD2. V lost 4 bases to trimming and J lost 4 bases; unmatched junction nucleotides: 6. The CDR3 has 15 amino acids. Germline CDR1 is WSHSY and CDR2 is SAAADI. The CDR3 reads CASSVGEGGTGELFF. In DNA form, the CDR3 reads TGCGCCAGCAGTGTGGGGGAGGGAGGCACCGGGGAGCTGTTTTTT.

This sequence joins TRBV6-5 and TRBJ1-1; D is undetermined. The germline V and J ends were trimmed by 0 bases and 0 bases, with 8 bases remaining between them. Per germline, CDR1 MNHEY and CDR2 SVGAGI. The CDR3 contains 15 residues. The CDR3 bases are TGTGCCAGCAGTTACTCACGGGAAATGAACACTGAAGCTTTCTTT. Translation: CASSYSREMNTEAFF.

Only one count was recorded for this clone. The rearrangement links TRBV2 to TRBJ2-7; TRBD1 matches at 7 bases. This CDR3 has 15 amino acids. The junction had 8 bases not matched to a gene; V was cut back by 2 bases and J by 4 bases. In germline, CDR1 is SNHLY, CDR2 FYNNEI. CDR3 in amino acids: CASSEQGDRVYEQYF. The CDR3 DNA is TGTGCCAGCAGTGAACAGGGCGACAGGGTATACGAGCAGTACTTC.

This chain links TRBV19 with TRBJ2-1; 10 nucleotides agree with TRBD2. The CDR3 runs 14 residues. Germline values: CDR1 LNHDA, CDR2 SQIVND (reference sequence). The ends lost 3 bases at V and 6 bases at J; junction bases unmatched: 2. This CDR3 is CASSILAGANEQFF. In DNA form, the CDR3 reads TGTGCCAGTAGTATTCTAGCGGGAGCCAATGAGCAGTTCTTC.

The chain links TRBV5-4 to TRBJ2-1, with 7 nucleotides matching TRBD2. V gave up 4 bases and J gave up 1 base; unmatched junction bases: 14. This CDR3 spans 18 amino acids. CDR1 SGHNT and CDR2 YYREEE come from the germline V gene (reference sequence). This CDR3 is CASSPGSGIVVSYNEQFF. In DNA, the CDR3 is TGTGCCAGCAGCCCTGGGAGCGGGATCGTTGTTTCCTACAATGAGCAGTTCTTC.

The genes are TRBV11-2 and TRBJ2-7; D is possibly TRBD2 (5 bases). Germline CDR1 is SGHAT and CDR2 is FQNNGV. This CDR3 contains 18 residues. Between the trimmed V and J ends, which lost 4 bases and 3 bases, there was a span of 25 bases. In nucleotides, the CDR3 is TGTGCCAGCAGCTCAATTAACCCCCCCGGGATTTCCCTCTACGAGCAGTACTTC. This gives the protein CASSSINPPGISLYEQYF.

The rearrangement joins TRBV7-8 to TRBJ1-6, with 7 bases lining up with TRBD1. J lost 1 base, V lost 3 bases, and 12 bases had no gene match. The CDR3 runs 19 residues. Germline V gene sequence: CDR1 SGHVS, CDR2 FQNEAQ. CDR3 protein: CASSFLPRQGTSYNSPLHF. The CDR3 nucleotides are TGTGCCAGCAGCTTCCTACCAAGACAGGGAACATCCTATAATTCACCCCTCCACTTT.

The rearrangement uses TRBV6-6 and TRBJ1-2, with D perhaps TRBD1 (6 bases). From germline, CDR1 is MNHNY and CDR2 SVGAGI (reference sequence). The CDR3 contains 13 residues. The V end lost 4 bases, the J end lost 6 bases, and 12 bases lay between the germline ends. The CDR3 spells CASSLQGLDGYTF. The CDR3, as DNA: TGTGCCAGCAGTTTACAGGGTTTGGATGGCTACACCTTC.

This clone was detected only once. This rearrangement joins TRBV19 to TRBJ1-1; TRBD1 matches at 7 bases. V shed 6 bases, J shed 5 bases, and the junction held 6 bases outside the gene matches. The CDR3 consists of 13 residues. CDR1 is LNHDA, CDR2 SQIVND, per germline (reference sequence). CDR3 region: CASSLTGFTEAFF. The CDR3 DNA reads as TGTGCCAGTAGCTTGACAGGGTTTACTGAAGCTTTCTTT.

This clone was counted only a few times. This sequence joins TRBV20-1 and TRBJ1-6; no clear D. Per the germline V gene, CDR1 is DFQATT and CDR2 is SNEGSKA (reference sequence). The CDR3 totals 14 residues. With 3 bases removed from V and 6 bases from J, the gap between germline ends came to 12 bases. The CDR3 here is CSASRAAGNSPLHF. The CDR3 DNA reads TGCAGTGCTAGTCGGGCGGCGGGTAATTCACCCCTCCACTTT.

This clone was observed a handful of times. The chain is built from TRBV7-8 and TRBJ2-1; D gene unclear. CDR3 length equals 14 residues. The germline CDR1 and CDR2 sequences are SGHVS and FQNEAQ. The V end was cut by 4 bases, the J end by 6 bases, with 13 bases between. CDR3 protein: CASSWAARGNEQFF. CDR3 bases: TGTGCCAGCAGCTGGGCGGCACGTGGCAATGAGCAGTTCTTC.

This chain connects TRBV30 to TRBJ2-3; no reliable D call. Trimming shortened V by 0 bases and J by 4 bases, and 11 bases separated the two germline ends. This CDR3 comprises 14 residues. Germline V CDR1 and CDR2: GTSNPN, SVGIG (reference sequence). The CDR3 bases are TGTGCCTGGAGTGTTGTCAGGAAGGCAGATACGCAGTATTTT. Protein sequence: CAWSVVRKADTQYF.

The genes are TRBV30 and TRBJ2-2, with D possibly matching TRBD1 (5 bases). The CDR3 covers 12 residues. The germline V gene has CDR1 GTSNPN and CDR2 SVGIG (reference sequence). V lost 5 bases and J lost 7, with 11 bases in between. The DNA of the CDR3 is TGTGCCTGGGCTCAAGGGGTCGGGGAGCTGTTTTTT. Protein: CAWAQGVGELFF.

In its sample, this clone was seen a few times. The chain recombines TRBV29-1 with TRBJ1-5; D gene unclear. Between the trimmed V and J ends, which lost 4 bases and 4 bases, there was a span of 11 bases. CDR1 and CDR2 (germline): SQVTM, ANQGSEA. This CDR3 is 13 amino acids long. The CDR3 sequence is CSVALGGNQPQHF. In nucleotides, the CDR3 is TGCAGCGTTGCCCTTGGAGGTAATCAGCCCCAGCATTTT.